This TCR beta chain originates from a study of CD8+ T cells in alopecia areata. About the study: Twice daily, treated patients received 5 to 10 mg of oral tofacitinib.

This clone has only one observation. The antigen is unknown. Study outcomes and limitations: Scalp specimens additionally yield sequences from normal skin's resident alphabeta T cells.

Sequencing used cDNA as its template, made by extracting RNA and reverse transcribing it. Sequenced by immunoSEQ multiplex PCR; TCRdb stores in-frame clones only, minus some. The repertoire holds tens of thousands of clones, with approximately 64% as singletons. Germline CDR1 reads SGDLS; CDR2 reads YYNGEE. V gave up 0 bases and J gave up 1 base; unmatched junction bases: 6. The CDR3 covers 17 residues. Peripheral blood, together with lesional scalp punch biopsies, was collected from alopecia areata patients. CD4+ and CD8+ T cells were sorted from PBMCs stained for CD3, CD4 and CD8. The chain uses TRBV9 and TRBJ2-3; 9 nucleotides agree with TRBD1. The TCR originated in a human donor with alopecia areata. The starting material was CD8+ T cells sorted from blood, obtained at week 0. The CDR3 DNA is TGTGCCAGCAGCGTAGGTGGGGGGACAGGGCGCACAGATACGCAGTATTTT. Amino acid sequence: CASSVGGGTGRTDTQYF.